Below, 31 T cell receptor beta chains from the same sample are listed, as sequenced in a study of blood T cell repertoires in COVID-19. Profiling relied on immunoSEQ multiplex PCR, and the TCRdb table lists in-frame clones only, not all of them. The sample has some 150,000 clones; just under 85% are singletons. The sequenced sample was PBMCs or T cells enriched from blood (not recorded which). These TCRs come from a man aged 45-65 years who had recovered from COVID-19.

The chain is built from TRBV7-9 and TRBJ1-2; D call uncertain. The germline V gene encodes CDR1 SEHNR and CDR2 FQNEAQ (reference sequence). This CDR3 region has 13 residues. V dropped 1 base and J dropped 5 bases, with 8 bases sitting between them. The CDR3 loop reads CASSLGVEYGYTF. For the CDR3, the DNA is TGTGCCAGCAGCTTAGGCGTTGAGTATGGCTACACCTTC.

This clone occurred once. The chain uses TRBV9 and TRBJ1-6; possible D gene TRBD1, 5 bases. V was trimmed by 0 bases and J by 2 bases, leaving 12 bases between them. There are 17 residues in the CDR3. The germline V gene encodes CDR1 SGDLS and CDR2 YYNGEE. CDR3 loop: CASSVEPTDPYNSPLHF. The DNA for the CDR3 is TGTGCCAGCAGCGTAGAACCGACAGACCCCTATAATTCACCCCTCCACTTT.

This clone occurred a few times. CDR3 sequence reads: CATTTSKVWETQYF. In nucleotides, the CDR3 is TGCGCCACTACGACTAGCAAGGTCTGGGAGACCCAGTACTTC. The V call is TRBV10-1, the J call TRBJ2-5, with TRBD2 identical over 7 bases. The trim removed 10 bases at V and 5 bases at J, leaving 13 bases unmatched. The germline gives CDR1 WNHNN, CDR2 SYGVQD (reference sequence). This CDR3 region has 14 residues.

CDR3 DNA: TGTGCCAGCAGCCCACCAACAGGGGTTTACTCTGGAAACACCATATATTTT. Translation gives CASSPPTGVYSGNTIYF. This chain uses TRBV7-2 with TRBJ1-3; 7 bases line up with TRBD1. Germline CDR1 and CDR2: SGHTA and FQGNSA. V trimming: 5 bases; J trimming: 0 bases; junction bases outside the gene matches: 10. The CDR3 spans 17 residues. The variable domain in full, completed from reference TRBV7-2 and TRBJ1-3, reads GAGVSQSPSNKVTEKGKDVELRCDPISGHTALYWYRQSLGQGLEFLIYFQGNSAPDKSGLPSDRFSAERTGGSVSTLTIQRTQQEDSAVYLCASSPPTGVYSGNTIYFGEGSWLTVV.

This sequence joins TRBV6-4 and TRBJ2-7; 9 bases fit TRBD1. V gave up 5 bases and J gave up 5 bases; unmatched junction bases: 4. Germline CDR1 is MRHNA and CDR2 is SNTAGT. CDR3 length: 13 residues. The CDR3 spells CASSLGQGNEQYF. The DNA for the CDR3 is TGTGCCAGCAGTTTGGGACAGGGCAACGAGCAGTACTTC.

This clone was counted once. The genes are TRBV20-1 and TRBJ2-7; the match to TRBD1 covers 12 bases. The V gene's germline CDR1 is DFQATT and CDR2 SNEGSKA (reference sequence). There are 14 residues in the CDR3. V was clipped by 3 bases and J by 5 bases; unmatched bases: 5. CDR3 in amino acids: CSASAGTGGNEQYF. DNA for the CDR3: TGCAGTGCTAGTGCCGGGACAGGGGGCAACGAGCAGTACTTC.

The V call is TRBV27, the J call TRBJ1-1; weak D call: TRBD1 (5 bases). This CDR3 has 13 amino acids. CDR1 is MNHEY and CDR2 is SMNVEV in the germline V gene (reference sequence). The germline V and J ends were trimmed by 3 bases and 4 bases, with 9 bases remaining between them. This chain's CDR3 is CASSFQGLTEAFF. In nucleotides, the CDR3 is TGTGCCAGCAGTTTCCAGGGACTCACTGAAGCTTTCTTT.

This chain links TRBV6-5 with TRBJ2-7; TRBD1 agrees at 7 bases. V lost 6 bases and J lost 6; bases outside the gene matches: 11. The length of the CDR3 is 14 residues. Germline V gene lookup returns CDR1 MNHEY and CDR2 SVGAGI. Here the CDR3 reads CASRPTGTETEQYF. Here the CDR3 DNA reads TGTGCCAGCAGACCCACCGGGACAGAAACCGAGCAGTACTTC.

The gene calls are TRBV12-5 and TRBJ2-7; TRBD1 aligns across 8 bases. Germline assignment: CDR1 LGHNT and CDR2 FRNRAP. Unmatched junction bases numbered 5, after V lost 1 base and J lost 3 bases. The CDR3 spans 15 residues. CDR3 sequence reads: CASGLAGGAGYEQYF. CDR3 DNA sequence: TGTGCTAGTGGTTTGGCAGGGGGCGCCGGCTACGAGCAGTACTTC.

This clone was counted only a few times. J is TRBJ2-2 and V is TRBV19, with D possibly matching TRBD1 (5 bases). Germline CDR1 LNHDA, CDR2 SQIVND (reference sequence). The ends were cut back, 11 bases at V and 6 bases at J, with 13 bases in the middle. There are 12 residues in the CDR3. CDR3 sequence reads: CASQGLPGELFF. For the CDR3, the DNA is TGTGCCTCGCAGGGCTTACCCGGGGAGCTGTTTTTT.

J is TRBJ2-3 and V is TRBV19; 11 bases are shared with TRBD2. Germline lookup yields CDR1 LNHDA and CDR2 SQIVND (reference sequence). The CDR3 spans 15 residues. The V segment lost 3 bases and the J segment 4 bases; nucleotides outside the gene matches: 3. CDR3 loop: CASSIVTSGADTQYF. Here the CDR3 DNA reads TGTGCCAGTAGTATTGTGACTAGCGGGGCAGATACGCAGTATTTT. The full variable domain, its missing parts supplied by reference TRBV19 and TRBJ2-3, is DGGITQSPKYLFRKEGQNVTLSCEQNLNHDAMYWYRQDPGQGLRLIYYSQIVNDFQKGDIAEGYSVSREKKESFPLTVTSAQKNPTAFYLCASSIVTSGADTQYFGPGTRLTVL.

J is TRBJ1-6 and V is TRBV6-2 or TRBV6-3; the D gene is possibly TRBD1 (6 bases). In germline, CDR1 is MNHEY, CDR2 SVGEGT. This CDR3 is built from 13 residues. Trimming took off 5 bases at V and 8 bases at J, with 10 bases between the two ends. The CDR3 DNA sequence: TGTGCCAGCAGTAACCCAGGGGATTCACCCCTCCACTTT. Translated, it gives CASSNPGDSPLHF.

The rearrangement links TRBV5-5 to TRBJ1-1; D is uncertain. CDR1 is SGHKS and CDR2 is YYEKEE in the germline V gene (reference sequence). V lost 2 bases, J lost 0 bases, and 11 bases lay in between. The CDR3 length is 15 residues. For the CDR3, the DNA is TGTGCCAGCAGCTTCGTCGGGGTCATGAACACTGAAGCTTTCTTT. It specifies CASSFVGVMNTEAFF.

The V gene is TRBV29-1, the J gene TRBJ1-1; TRBD1 agrees at 8 bases. The germline V gene encodes CDR1 SQVTM and CDR2 ANQGSEA. The trim removed 7 bases at V and 0 bases at J, leaving 4 bases unmatched. This CDR3 contains 13 residues. DNA of the CDR3: TGCAGCGCCCAGGGGGCTCTGAACACTGAAGCTTTCTTT. This sequence encodes CSAQGALNTEAFF.

The rearrangement uses TRBV7-2 and TRBJ2-3; no reliable D call. Germline-derived CDR1 and CDR2 are SGHTA and FQGNSA. Trimming removed 2 bases from V and 2 bases from J, with 5 bases in between. The CDR3 length is 13 residues. The CDR3, as DNA: TGTGCCAGCAGCTTATCGGTCACAGATACGCAGTATTTT. The encoded protein is CASSLSVTDTQYF.

This rearrangement joins TRBV19 to TRBJ2-1; the match to TRBD1 covers 8 bases. CDR3 length: 13 residues. V gave up 4 bases and J gave up 4 bases; unmatched junction bases: 0. Germline values: CDR1 LNHDA, CDR2 SQIVND (reference sequence). The CDR3 region is CASSRDRYNEQFF. CDR3 DNA: TGTGCCAGTAGTAGGGACAGGTACAATGAGCAGTTCTTC. Full variable domain (missing parts from reference TRBV19 and TRBJ2-1): DGGITQSPKYLFRKEGQNVTLSCEQNLNHDAMYWYRQDPGQGLRLIYYSQIVNDFQKGDIAEGYSVSREKKESFPLTVTSAQKNPTAFYLCASSRDRYNEQFFGPGTRLTVL.

V is TRBV10-3 and J is TRBJ2-5; no firm D call. CDR1 and CDR2 from the germline V gene are ENHRY and SYGVKD. The ends were cut back, 4 bases at V and 3 bases at J, with 9 bases in the middle. CDR3 length: 13 residues. CDR3: CAISVAEEETQYF. CDR3 nucleotides: TGTGCCATCAGTGTAGCAGAGGAAGAGACCCAGTACTTC.

The chain is built from TRBV19 and TRBJ2-7; D may be TRBD1 (5 bases). Trimming took off 11 bases at V and 3 bases at J, with 14 bases between the two ends. CDR3 length: 12 amino acids. Germline CDR1 and CDR2: LNHDA and SQIVND (reference sequence). CDR3 residues: CAAGAGIYEQYF. The CDR3 coding sequence is TGTGCCGCAGGAGCAGGGATCTACGAGCAGTACTTC.

Comments on this clone: The sample has other DNA sequences that encode this CDR3 too. This chain joins TRBV6-5 and TRBJ1-5; possibly TRBD1 for D (6 bases). The CDR3 has 14 amino acids. Looked up from germline, CDR1 is MNHEY and CDR2 is SVGAGI. Trimming pared 4 bases from V and 4 bases from J, leaving 11 bases between. CDR3 amino acids: CASSLQGGNQPQHF. The CDR3 region has the DNA TGTGCCAGCAGTTTACAGGGTGGTAATCAGCCCCAGCATTTT.

The J gene is TRBJ1-2, the V gene TRBV5-1; 8 nucleotides match TRBD1. CDR1 and CDR2 from the germline V gene are SGHRS and YFSETQ. The V and J ends lost 0 bases and 3 bases, in that order; junction bases with no gene match: 4. CDR3 length: 15 amino acids. The CDR3 DNA reads as TGCGCCAGCAGCTTGGTTCCGGGACAGGACTATGGCTACACCTTC. Translation: CASSLVPGQDYGYTF.

The rearrangement links TRBV7-2 to TRBJ2-7; a possible D gene is TRBD2 (6 bases). Germline CDR1 SGHTA, CDR2 FQGNSA. V was clipped by 3 bases and J by 4 bases, with 19 bases between them. The CDR3 sequence is 16 residues long. This CDR3 reads CASSFRGAGTGYEQYF. Here the CDR3 DNA reads TGTGCCAGCAGCTTTAGAGGCGCGGGGACCGGTTACGAGCAGTACTTC.

J is TRBJ2-7 and V is TRBV28; TRBD1 might be the D (6 bases). Germline assignment: CDR1 MDHEN and CDR2 SYDVKM. The CDR3 sequence is 14 residues long. V was pared by 5 bases and J by 3 bases, with 14 bases between. Here the CDR3 reads CASSVTGTFYEQYF. The CDR3 DNA reads TGTGCCAGCAGTGTAACAGGGACCTTCTACGAGCAGTACTTC.

A single count supports this clone. The V gene is TRBV9, the J gene TRBJ2-7; 10 bases line up with TRBD2. The CDR3 is 15 residues long. V shed 4 bases, J shed 0 bases, and the junction held 4 bases outside the gene matches. Germline loops: CDR1 SGDLS, CDR2 YYNGEE. The CDR3 coding sequence is TGTGCCAGCAGCCTAGCGGGGGATAGCTCCTACGAGCAGTACTTC. Its translation: CASSLAGDSSYEQYF.

This sequence joins TRBV5-4 and TRBJ2-7; 10 positions match TRBD2. CDR3 size: 17 residues. CDR1 is SGHNT, CDR2 YYREEE, per germline (reference sequence). V shed 2 bases, J shed 9 bases, and the junction held 17 bases outside the gene matches. The CDR3 bases are TGTGCCAGCAGCTTAACTAGCGGGATGAGGACTAACACATGGCAGTACTTC. Translation gives CASSLTSGMRTNTWQYF.

The J gene is TRBJ1-5, the V gene TRBV28; D remains ambiguous. The germline CDR1 and CDR2 sequences are MDHEN and SYDVKM. Trimming took off 9 bases at V and 5 bases at J, with 5 bases between the two ends. The CDR3 is 10 amino acids. The CDR3 region has the DNA TGTGCCAGTCATGATCAGCCCCAGCATTTT. Translated, it gives CASHDQPQHF.

There are a few counts of this clone. The J gene is TRBJ1-6, the V gene TRBV3-1 (or the pseudogene TRBV3-2); D possibly corresponds to TRBD1 (5 bases). This CDR3 comprises 14 residues. V was cut by 4 bases and J by 10 bases, with 14 bases left in between. Germline assignment: CDR1 LGHDT and CDR2 YNNKEL (reference sequence). CDR3 coding DNA: TGTGCCAGCAGCCGGGGGGGTATTAGATCACCCCTCCACTTT. Protein product: CASSRGGIRSPLHF.

This sequence joins TRBV3-1 (or the pseudogene TRBV3-2) and TRBJ2-7; D is ambiguous. With 4 bases removed from V and 1 base from J, the gap between germline ends came to 5 bases. CDR1 and CDR2 (germline): LGHDT, YNNKEL (reference sequence). There are 12 residues in the CDR3. The CDR3 loop reads CASSPNSYEQYF. In DNA, the CDR3 is TGTGCCAGCAGCCCTAATTCCTACGAGCAGTACTTC.

The V gene is TRBV13, the J gene TRBJ1-5, with a possible D match to TRBD1 (5 bases). The CDR3 runs to 14 residues. V lost 5 bases and J lost 3, with 11 bases in between. Germline V gene sequence: CDR1 PRHDT, CDR2 FYEKMQ (reference sequence). The CDR3 loop reads CASSIQGHNQPQHF. The DNA of the CDR3 is TGTGCCAGCAGCATCCAGGGCCACAATCAGCCCCAGCATTTT.

The V call is TRBV5-6, the J call TRBJ2-3; 12 bases align to TRBD2. V gave up 1 base and J gave up 2 bases; unmatched junction bases: 5. CDR3 size: 17 residues. CDR1 SGHDT and CDR2 YYEEEE come from the germline V gene. The CDR3 bases are TGTGCCAGCAGCTTGCGACTAGCGGGGGTCTCCACAGATACGCAGTATTTT. Encoded protein: CASSLRLAGVSTDTQYF.

CDR3 in DNA: TGCGCCAGCAGTGACAGCAGGGAAAAACTGTTTTTT. This sequence encodes CASSDSREKLFF. The chain couples TRBV10-2 to TRBJ1-4; D uncertain. There are 12 residues in the CDR3. Germline V CDR1 and CDR2: WSHSY, SAAADI. Trimming took off 3 bases at V and 8 bases at J, with 7 bases between the two ends.

The CDR3 spells CASSQDAGTGELFF. The CDR3, as DNA: TGTGCCAGCAGCCAAGATGCGGGAACCGGGGAGCTGTTTTTT. The V gene is TRBV3-1 (or the pseudogene TRBV3-2), the J gene TRBJ2-2; possibly TRBD2 for D (6 bases). Trimming took 0 bases from V and 5 from J, leaving 7 bases between them. There are 14 residues in the CDR3. Germline CDR1 LGHDT, CDR2 YNNKEL (reference sequence).